This T cell receptor (beta chain) was sequenced during a study of cytomegalovirus exposure and HLA in healthy donors. Study findings and constraints: A previous analysis found most TCR beta V segments productive roughly 87% or roughly 30% of the time. CMV antigen specificity was confirmed in vitro for three CMV-associated chains.

PCR employed 60 Vbeta and 13 Jbeta primers. Here immunoSEQ multiplex PCR was the method, and the copy in TCRdb shows in-frame clones only, minus some. The profile shows 130,000 to 150,000 clones, almost 80% of them singletons. The CDR3 runs to 14 residues. In germline, CDR1 is SGHRS, CDR2 YFSETQ. The V segment lost 0 bases and the J segment 7 bases; nucleotides outside the gene matches: 3. Of note for this clone: Its target is unknown.

The sequence derives from a middle-aged woman in good health and CMV-seropositive. The rearrangement uses TRBV5-1 and TRBJ1-1; 10 bases are shared with TRBD1. Sequencing input: PBMCs. CDR3 DNA: TGCGCCAGCAGCTTGGAAGGGACAGGGGTTGAAGCTTTCTTT. Its translation is CASSLEGTGVEAFF.